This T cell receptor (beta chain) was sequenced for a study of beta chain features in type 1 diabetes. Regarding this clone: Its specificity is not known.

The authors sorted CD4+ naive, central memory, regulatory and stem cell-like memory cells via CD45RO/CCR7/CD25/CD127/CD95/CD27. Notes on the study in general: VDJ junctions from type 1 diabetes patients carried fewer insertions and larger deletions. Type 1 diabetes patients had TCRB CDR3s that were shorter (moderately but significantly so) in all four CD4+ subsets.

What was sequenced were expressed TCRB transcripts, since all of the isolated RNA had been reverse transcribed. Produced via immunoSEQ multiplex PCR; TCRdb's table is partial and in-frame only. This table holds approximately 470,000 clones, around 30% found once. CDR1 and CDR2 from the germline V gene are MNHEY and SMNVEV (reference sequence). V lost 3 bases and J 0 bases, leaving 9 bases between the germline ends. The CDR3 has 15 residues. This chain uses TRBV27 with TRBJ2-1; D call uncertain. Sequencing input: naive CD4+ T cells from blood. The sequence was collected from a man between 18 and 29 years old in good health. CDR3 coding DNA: TGTGCCAGCAGTTTCTTGGCCGGCTCCTACAATGAGCAGTTCTTC. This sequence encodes CASSFLAGSYNEQFF.